This is a list of T cell receptor beta chains from one sample in a study of blood T cell repertoires in COVID-19. Method: immunoSEQ multiplex PCR; TCRdb's copy keeps in-frame clones and lacks some. The sample holds about 110,000 clones; roughly 85% are singletons and the top ten take 2% to 3%. The sample consisted of peripheral blood. These receptors were collected from a human donor in a cohort sampled during active COVID-19. Both conserved end residues are part of each CDR3. Fields, in order: clone size, CDR3 length, D gene, J gene, V gene, CDR3 DNA, CDR3 protein. D genes are given only for firm matches. Rows may omit the clone size; those that give it use once, few, many or a size class.

>.|15|.|TRBJ1-5|TRBV6-5
TGTGCCAGCAGTTACCCCTGGGGCATAGATCAGCCCCAGCATTTT
CASSYPWGIDQPQHF
>.|15|TRBD1|TRBJ2-3|TRBV7-9
TGTGCCAGCAGCCCGGACAGGGGTGGCACAGATACGCAGTATTTT
CASSPDRGGTDTQYF
>once|15|.|TRBJ2-1|TRBV7-9
TGTGCCAGCAGCTCGGAGTGGAGCTCCTACAATGAGCAGTTCTTC
CASSSEWSSYNEQFF
>few|12|.|TRBJ1-2|TRBV6-6
TGTGCCAGCTCGGAGGGGAACTATGGCTACACCTTC
CASSEGNYGYTF
>once|14|.|TRBJ2-1|TRBV19
TGTGCCAGTAGCCTCGGGAACTACTACAATGAGCAGTTCTTC
CASSLGNYYNEQFF
>.|14|.|TRBJ2-7|TRBV7-2
TGTGCCAGCAGCTTCAGAGGGAACCCCTACGAGCAGTACTTC
CASSFRGNPYEQYF
>.|15|TRBD1|TRBJ2-1|TRBV27
TGTGCCAGCACCCGGGACAGGGATTCCTACAATGAGCAGTTCTTC
CASTRDRDSYNEQFF
>.|13|.|TRBJ1-1|TRBV7-3
TGTGCCAGCAGCTTAACAAAAACTTCTGAAGCTTTCTTT
CASSLTKTSEAFF
>.|17|.|TRBJ2-2|TRBV4-1
TGCGCCAGCAGCCTGACCAATTCTGGAGGGGTCACCGGGGAGCTGTTTTTT
CASSLTNSGGVTGELFF
>.|17|.|TRBJ2-3|TRBV28
TGTGCCAGCAGTCCATCAGGGGTCCTTACAGTCACAGATACGCAGTATTTT
CASSPSGVLTVTDTQYF
>.|15|TRBD2|TRBJ2-5|TRBV10-2
TGCGCCAGCAGCCTAATAGCGGGGGGCGCGGCGCAGCAGTACTTC
CASSLIAGGAAQQYF
>.|13|.|TRBJ1-2|TRBV2
TGTGCCAGCAGTGAATTGAGGGAGGATGGCTACACCTTC
CASSELREDGYTF
>.|14|.|TRBJ1-1|TRBV15
TGTGCCACCAGCAGAGAGTCCGGGAACACTGAAGCTTTCTTT
CATSRESGNTEAFF
>.|16|TRBD2|TRBJ2-2|TRBV9
TGTGCCAGCAGCTCAAAGGGCGGGAGGACCACCGGGGAGCTGTTTTTT
CASSSKGGRTTGELFF
>.|12|.|TRBJ2-7|TRBV2
TGTGCCAGCAGCCCAGGGCTCTACGAGCAGTACTTC
CASSPGLYEQYF
>.|15|.|TRBJ1-2|TRBV6-6
TGTGCCAGCAGCCCTGAGAAGCGGGTTAACTATGGCTACACCTTC
CASSPEKRVNYGYTF
>.|15|.|TRBJ1-1|TRBV4-1
TGCGCCAGCAGCATCCAGGGTCTCATGAACACTGAAGCTTTCTTT
CASSIQGLMNTEAFF
>.|15|TRBD1|TRBJ2-7|TRBV6-6
TGTGCCAGCAGTTACTTCGGACAGGGACCCCACGAGCAGTACTTC
CASSYFGQGPHEQYF
>.|17|TRBD2|TRBJ2-3|TRBV19
TGTGCCAGTAGTATAGGTTTAGCGGGAGGGGTGGAGGATACGCAGTATTTT
CASSIGLAGGVEDTQYF
>.|14|TRBD1|TRBJ2-7|TRBV24-1
TGTGCCACCAGTGATTCGACAGGGGACCACGAGCAGTACTTC
CATSDSTGDHEQYF
>.|14|TRBD2|TRBJ2-1|TRBV2
TGTGCCAGCAGTGGGCGGGGGGGCCTAGATGAGCAGTTCTTC
CASSGRGGLDEQFF